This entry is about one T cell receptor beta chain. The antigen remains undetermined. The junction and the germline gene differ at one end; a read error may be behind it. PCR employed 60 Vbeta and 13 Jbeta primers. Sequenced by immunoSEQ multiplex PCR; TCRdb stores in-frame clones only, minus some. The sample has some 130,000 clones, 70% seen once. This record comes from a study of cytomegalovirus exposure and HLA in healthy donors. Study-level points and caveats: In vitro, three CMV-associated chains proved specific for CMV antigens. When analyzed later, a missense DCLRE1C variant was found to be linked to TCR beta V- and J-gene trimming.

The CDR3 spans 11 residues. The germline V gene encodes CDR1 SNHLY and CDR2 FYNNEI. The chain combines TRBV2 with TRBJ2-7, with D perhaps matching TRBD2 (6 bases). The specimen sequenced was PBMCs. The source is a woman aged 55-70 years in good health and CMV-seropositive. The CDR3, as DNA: TGTGCCAGCAGTGAAAGGTCTAGCGTTAACTTC. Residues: CASSERSSVNF.